Reported below is one T cell receptor (beta chain). This clonotype showed up many times. Its antigen has not been determined. No base quality values were provided; no much bigger clone lies one nucleotide off. Receptor amplification or capture employed PCR. The sequencer listed for this sample is Illumina HiSeq 2500. To normalize quantification of the TCRbeta repertoire, the TCR libraries were built with molecular barcoding that relied on unique molecular identifiers. The public reads were reanalyzed by TCRdb: fastp trimming at Q25, MiXCR alignment, in-frame beta chains only. Merged by CDR3 protein, the rows form single entries marked with the most common genes and DNA. The sample table lists 250,000 or so distinct CDR3 sequences, just under 8.5% of them with a count of one. The top ten clones comprise 6% to 7% of the sample. This sample is part of a study of T-cell reconstitution after alpha-beta-depleted transplantation in children (dated by TCRdb to 2016 to 2017). As for the study more broadly: Using TCR repertoire profiling, the study quantitatively followed how T-cell immune reconstitution unfolded in children after TCRalphabeta/CD19-depleted allogeneic hematopoietic cell transplantation. What the study reported, not specific to this receptor: The apparently early recovery of alphabetaT-cell counts about two months after transplant reportedly depended on only several hundred rapidly expanded clones that came from non-depleted graft cells. In some patients, high TCRbeta diversity at day 60 was attributed to recipient T cells and intrathymic progenitors that had survived conditioning. Over the following months the frequencies of hyperexpanded clones went down, and after one year T-cell counts and TCRbeta diversity were mostly credited to newly produced T cells.

The germline V gene supplies CDR1 SGHVS and CDR2 FQNEAQ. At the junction V is shortened by 5 bases and J by 6 bases, with 32 bases in between. The CDR3 runs 19 amino acids, cysteine and phenylalanine included. The kept DNA is CDR3 alone, 57 bases in frame from the first base. The label giving this sample's treatment or condition can be read as: allogeneic hematopoietic cell transplantation with graft depleted of TCRalphabeta T cells and CD19 B cells. The children who served as transplant recipients had been given grafts of TCRalphabeta/CD19-depleted allogeneic hematopoietic cells. This receptor was identified in a male patient between 5 and 17 years old who had a stem cell transplant for acute lymphoblastic leukemia, so the T cells may come from the graft donor. This chain joins TRBV7-8 to TRBJ2-7; the D gene is perhaps TRBD2, on 6 matching bases. The starting material was PBMCs, mostly from graft donor cells, obtained 180 days after TCRalphabeta/CD19-depleted stem cell transplant. CDR3 protein: CASSPRATGGLAPPGEQYF. The DNA sequence is as follows: TGTGCCAGCAGCCCGCGGGCTACAGGAGGGCTAGCCCCTCCGGGCGAGCAGTACTTC.